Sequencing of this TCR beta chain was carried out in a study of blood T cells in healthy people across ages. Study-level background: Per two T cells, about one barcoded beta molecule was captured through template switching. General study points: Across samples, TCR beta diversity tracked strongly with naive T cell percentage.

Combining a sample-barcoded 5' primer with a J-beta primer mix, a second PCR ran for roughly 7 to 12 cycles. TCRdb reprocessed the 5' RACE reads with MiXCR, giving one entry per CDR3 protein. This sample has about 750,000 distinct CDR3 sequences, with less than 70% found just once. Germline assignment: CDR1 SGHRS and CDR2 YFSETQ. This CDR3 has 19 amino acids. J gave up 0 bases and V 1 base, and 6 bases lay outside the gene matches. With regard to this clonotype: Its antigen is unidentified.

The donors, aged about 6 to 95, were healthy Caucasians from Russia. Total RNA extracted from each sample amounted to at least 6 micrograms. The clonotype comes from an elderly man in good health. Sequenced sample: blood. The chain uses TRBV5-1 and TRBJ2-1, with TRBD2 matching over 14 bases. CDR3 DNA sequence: TGCGCCAGCAGCTTGATGGGACTAGCGGGAGCCCCCTCCTACAATGAGCAGTTCTTC. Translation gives CASSLMGLAGAPSYNEQFF.